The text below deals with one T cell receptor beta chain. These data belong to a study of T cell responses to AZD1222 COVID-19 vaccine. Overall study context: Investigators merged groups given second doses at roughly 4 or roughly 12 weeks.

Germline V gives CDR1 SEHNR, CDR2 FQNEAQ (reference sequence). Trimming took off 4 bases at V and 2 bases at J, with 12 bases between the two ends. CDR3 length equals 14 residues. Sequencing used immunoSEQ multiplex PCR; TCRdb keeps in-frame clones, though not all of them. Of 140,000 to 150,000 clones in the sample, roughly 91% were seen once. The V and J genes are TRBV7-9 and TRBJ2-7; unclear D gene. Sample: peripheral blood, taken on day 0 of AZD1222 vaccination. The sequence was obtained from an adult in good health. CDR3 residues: CASSSQEAPYEQYF. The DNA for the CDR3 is TGTGCCAGCAGCTCTCAAGAAGCTCCCTACGAGCAGTACTTC.